This T cell receptor (beta chain) was sequenced for a study of blood T cells in healthy people across ages (dated by TCRdb to 2014 to 2015). Background on the whole study: Template switching captured roughly one uniquely barcoded TCR beta cDNA molecule per two T cells in model experiments. Using deep sequencing normalized with unique cDNA molecular identifiers, the study measured how TCR beta repertoire diversity changes with age. The donors were divided into four age groups: young (average around 17 years), middle-aged (around 41), aged (about 62) and long-lived (82). To avoid experimental bias, donors of different ages were distributed randomly across sequencing lanes. For two donors (one aged 18 to 30 and one aged 80 or older), the study analyzed two additional independent replicas of 1 million unique cDNA reads from the same blood draw.

Donors were 35 to 40 systemically healthy Caucasian individuals from Russia aged about 6 to 100 years. Ten milliliters of peripheral blood were drawn from each donor into EDTA-treated Vacutainer tubes. Ficoll-Paque density-gradient centrifugation was used to isolate PBMCs, with at least 7 million per sample. Total RNA was extracted from PBMCs with Trizol reagent, with at least 6 micrograms obtained per sample. For every donor, flow cytometry on a PBMC aliquot measured the percentage of naive CD45RAhigh/CD27high T cells. Library prep was done by 5' RACE. For sequencing, an Illumina HiSeq 2500 was employed. The second PCR ran for about 7 to 11 cycles and used a J-beta primer mix along with a sample-barcoded 5' primer. A unique molecular identifier was introduced onto each TCR beta cDNA molecule by a template-switch 5' adaptor carrying 12 random nucleotides. Each sample yielded at least 3 million CDR3-containing paired-end reads. All of the RNA was converted into first-strand cDNA using the Mint cDNA synthesis kit, with a TRBC-specific oligonucleotide serving as the primer. Following uracil-DNA glycosylase treatment, all cDNA underwent a first 18-cycle PCR with the universal primers M1SS and BC2_uni_R. The paper's processing steps were these. Each sample was normalized by randomly selecting 1 million high-quality reads, each carrying a distinct molecular identifier. Reads sharing molecular identifiers were discarded rather than binned into consensus sequences. MiTCR, with a Q25 quality threshold and the strictest error-elimination algorithm, was used for CDR3 identification, clonotype clustering and error correction. A nonparametric unseen species model with Euler transformation was used to estimate lower-bound total TCR beta diversity. TCRdb ran its own pipeline on the public reads, namely fastp trimming at Q25 and MiXCR clone calling, and kept in-frame beta chains. Under each unique CDR3 protein, matching rows form one entry showing the most common genes and DNA. The V and J calls shown here were made by TCRdb, not taken from the authors' results. This sample has 550,000 to 700,000 distinct CDR3 sequences in its table, and 27% of those were observed once. Of the sample, about 18% falls within the top ten clones.

Overall results and qualifications from the work: As age increased, observed TCR beta diversity per million T cells dropped in a roughly linear way, and a significant reduction was already evident by age 40. There was a strong correlation between observed TCR beta diversity and the percentage of naive T cells measured by flow cytometry. Estimates of total diversity based on one million sequenced T cells were regarded as lower bounds and as underestimates. Conclusive comparison of naive and antigen-experienced compartments was prevented by the profiling of bulk unsorted PBMCs. The CMV infection status of donors was not known, potentially confounding age-related changes in expanded clonotypes. Compared with the aged group, the long-lived group had more naive CD4+ T cells, fewer expanded clones and increased TCR diversity, suggesting age selection.

The CDR3 starts with the cysteine, ends with the phenylalanine, and has 14 residues. The DNA shown is the 42-base CDR3, in frame from base 1. From the germline V gene, CDR1 is MNHEY and CDR2 is SVGAGI. The junction shows trimming of 6 bases on V and 5 bases on J, plus 14 bases between the germline ends. This clonotype was found a few times. What this receptor recognizes is not known. No base qualities exist here, and no much larger clone lies one base off it. The receptor's source is a woman in her 70s in good health. The sequenced sample consisted of blood. The chain uses TRBV6-5 and TRBJ1-3; the D gene lacks a confident call. The CDR3 region reads CASSPAGERNTIYF. Here is the DNA: TGTGCCAGCAGCCCCGCGGGAGAGCGAAACACCATATATTTT.